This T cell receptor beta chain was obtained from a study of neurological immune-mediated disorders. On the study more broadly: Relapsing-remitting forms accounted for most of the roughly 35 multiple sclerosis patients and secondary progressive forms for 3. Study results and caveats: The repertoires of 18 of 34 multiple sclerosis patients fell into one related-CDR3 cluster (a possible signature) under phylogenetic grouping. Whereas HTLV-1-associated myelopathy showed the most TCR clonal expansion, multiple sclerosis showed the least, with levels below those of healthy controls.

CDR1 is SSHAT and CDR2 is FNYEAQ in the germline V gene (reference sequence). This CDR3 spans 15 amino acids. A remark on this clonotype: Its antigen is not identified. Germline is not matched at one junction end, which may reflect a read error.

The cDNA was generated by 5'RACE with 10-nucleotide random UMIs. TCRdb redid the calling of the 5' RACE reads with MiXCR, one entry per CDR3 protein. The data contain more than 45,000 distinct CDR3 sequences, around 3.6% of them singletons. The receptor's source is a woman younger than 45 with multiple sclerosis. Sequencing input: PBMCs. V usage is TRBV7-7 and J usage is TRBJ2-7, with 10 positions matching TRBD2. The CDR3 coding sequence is TGTGCTAGCAGCTTAGGTCTAGCGGGAGTTGAAGAGCAGTACTTC. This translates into CASSLGLAGVEEQYF.